A single sample is the source of the 14 T cell receptor beta chains below, sequenced in a study of technical replicates of blood from a handful of donors. TCRdb keeps only in-frame clones here, not all; method: immunoSEQ multiplex PCR. The table has more than 90,000 clones, just over 95% seen once. Input material: T cells isolated from PBMCs. The receptors here all came from a human donor in good health.

The chain is built from TRBV7-9 and TRBJ1-1; a possible D gene is TRBD1 (6 bases). This CDR3 spans 15 amino acids. V lost 5 bases to trimming and J lost 1 base, with 14 bases between them. Germline V CDR1 and CDR2: SEHNR, FQNEAQ (reference sequence). CDR3 sequence reads: CASSGEDRTNTEAFF. The CDR3 region has the DNA TGTGCCAGCAGCGGCGAGGACAGAACGAACACTGAAGCTTTCTTT. Drawing the rest from reference TRBV7-9 and TRBJ1-1, the complete variable domain is DTGVSQNPRHKITKRGQNVTFRCDPISEHNRLYWYRQTLGQGPEFLTYFQNEAQLEKSRLLSDRFSAERPKGSFSTLEIQRTEQGDSAMYLCASSGEDRTNTEAFFGQGTRLTVV.

The chain uses TRBV19 and TRBJ2-3; D call uncertain. The CDR3 loop spans 14 amino acids. Germline V lookup: CDR1 LNHDA, CDR2 SQIVND (reference sequence). V was trimmed by 8 bases and J by 0 bases, leaving 12 bases between them. The DNA for the CDR3 is TGTGCCAGTTCTTTAGCAGCTAGCACAGATACGCAGTATTTT. Translating it yields CASSLAASTDTQYF.

The genes are TRBV10-1 and TRBJ2-3; TRBD2 matches at 7 bases. This CDR3 region has 16 residues. In germline, CDR1 is WNHNN, CDR2 SYGVQD (reference sequence). The V segment lost 3 bases and the J segment 6 bases; nucleotides outside the gene matches: 12. This CDR3 reads CASSETPGLTQDTQYF. CDR3 DNA: TGCGCCAGCAGTGAAACCCCGGGACTAACACAGGATACGCAGTATTTT.

DNA for the CDR3: TGTGCCATCAGTGCCTACGGACAGGGTAACGGTGAAAAACTGTTTTTT. Protein product: CAISAYGQGNGEKLFF. V gene TRBV10-3 combines with J gene TRBJ1-4; 8 bases fit TRBD1. V shed 4 bases, J shed 7 bases, and the junction held 11 bases outside the gene matches. Germline loops: CDR1 ENHRY, CDR2 SYGVKD. The length of the CDR3 is 16 residues.

CDR3 nucleotide sequence: TGTGCCAGCAGTCCGGGGTCAGGGGGCATAGAGACCCAGTACTTC. Protein product: CASSPGSGGIETQYF. The gene calls are TRBV25-1 and TRBJ2-5; 8 nucleotides agree with TRBD1. From germline, CDR1 is MGHDK and CDR2 SYGVNS. The trim removed 5 bases at V and 4 bases at J, leaving 9 bases unmatched. The CDR3 covers 15 residues.

The chain has TRBV4-1 and TRBJ2-3; perhaps TRBD2 as D (5 bases). V dropped 2 bases and J dropped 9 bases, with 15 bases sitting between them. The CDR3 covers 14 residues. Germline assignment: CDR1 MGHRA and CDR2 YSYEKL. The CDR3 reads CASSQPPAASTQYF. CDR3 nucleotide sequence: TGCGCCAGCAGCCAACCCCCGGCGGCTAGCACGCAGTATTTT.

V and J are TRBV4-1 and TRBJ1-2; possibly TRBD1 for D (5 bases). V was trimmed by 0 bases and J by 4 bases, leaving 15 bases between them. The germline CDR1 and CDR2 sequences are MGHRA and YSYEKL. This CDR3 has 16 residues. DNA for the CDR3: TGCGCCAGCAGCCAAGAACGGGGGAAGGCCGGCTATGGCTACACCTTC. Translating gives CASSQERGKAGYGYTF.

The V and J genes are TRBV27 and TRBJ1-1; a possible D gene is TRBD1 (6 bases). The germline V gene has CDR1 MNHEY and CDR2 SMNVEV (reference sequence). The V end was cut by 6 bases, the J end by 0 bases, with 11 bases between. The CDR3 consists of 14 residues. The CDR3 region has the DNA TGTGCCAGCAGGAAAGGGGGAATGAACACTGAAGCTTTCTTT. Its translation is CASRKGGMNTEAFF.

The count of this clone is one. The chain uses TRBV28 and TRBJ1-1; D possibly corresponds to TRBD1 (5 bases). Trimming took off 2 bases at V and 5 bases at J, with 21 bases between the two ends. The CDR3 spans 17 residues. CDR1 MDHEN and CDR2 SYDVKM come from the germline V gene. CDR3 coding DNA: TGTGCCAGCAGTTTACTCGTCGGGGCGGGGGGTACTACTGAAGCTTTCTTT. It yields the protein CASSLLVGAGGTTEAFF.

The chain employs TRBV2 and TRBJ2-3, with D maybe TRBD2 (6 bases). Per germline, CDR1 SNHLY and CDR2 FYNNEI. CDR3 length: 14 amino acids. Trimming shortened V by 4 bases and J by 4 bases, and 12 bases separated the two germline ends. The CDR3 here is CASSVMRGADTQYF. The CDR3 DNA is TGTGCCAGCAGTGTAATGCGGGGCGCAGATACGCAGTATTTT.

The chain couples TRBV15 to TRBJ2-3; D call uncertain. V gave up 2 bases and J gave up 0 bases, with 18 bases separating them. This CDR3 has 18 amino acids. In germline, CDR1 is LNHNV, CDR2 YYDKDF (reference sequence). The CDR3 region is CATSRNPDSYLSTDTQYF. In nucleotides, the CDR3 is TGTGCCACCAGCAGAAACCCTGACTCCTACCTCAGCACAGATACGCAGTATTTT.

The rearrangement links TRBV5-6 to TRBJ1-5, with TRBD1 as a possible D gene (5 bases). V was pared by 1 base and J by 9 bases, with 14 bases between. Looked up from germline, CDR1 is SGHDT and CDR2 is YYEEEE. CDR3 size: 14 residues. The CDR3 reads CASSLLWGQGPQHF. DNA of the CDR3: TGTGCCAGCAGCTTGCTCTGGGGCCAAGGGCCCCAGCATTTT.

This chain uses TRBV27 with TRBJ2-1, with D maybe TRBD2 (5 bases). CDR1 is MNHEY, CDR2 SMNVEV, per germline (reference sequence). The CDR3 has 14 amino acids. The V end lost 3 bases, the J end lost 5 bases, and 11 bases lay between the germline ends. The CDR3 region has the DNA TGTGCCAGCAGTTTCCAGCGGAGAGACAATGAGCAGTTCTTC. Translation gives CASSFQRRDNEQFF.

There are a few counts of this clone. This chain connects TRBV2 to TRBJ2-4; TRBD2 is a possible D gene (6 bases). Germline V gene lookup returns CDR1 SNHLY and CDR2 FYNNEI. The CDR3 extends over 13 amino acids. V lost 5 bases and J 6 bases, leaving 11 bases between the germline ends. The CDR3, as DNA: TGTGCCAGCAGTATAGATAGCGGAAACATTCAGTACTTC. Its translation: CASSIDSGNIQYF.